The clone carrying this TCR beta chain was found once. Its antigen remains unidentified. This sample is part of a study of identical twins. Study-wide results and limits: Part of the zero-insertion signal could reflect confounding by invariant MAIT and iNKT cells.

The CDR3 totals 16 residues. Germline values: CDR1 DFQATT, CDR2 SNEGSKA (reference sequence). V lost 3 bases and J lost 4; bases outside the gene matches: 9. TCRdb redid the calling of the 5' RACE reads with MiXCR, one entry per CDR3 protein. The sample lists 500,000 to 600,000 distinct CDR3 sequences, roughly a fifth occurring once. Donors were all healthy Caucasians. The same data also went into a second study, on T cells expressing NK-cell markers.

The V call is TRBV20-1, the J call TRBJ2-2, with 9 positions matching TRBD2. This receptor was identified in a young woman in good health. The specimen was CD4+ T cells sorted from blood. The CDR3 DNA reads TGCAGTGCTAGTCGGGGCGGGGGGGCGACCACCGGGGAGCTGTTTTTT. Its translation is CSASRGGGATTGELFF.